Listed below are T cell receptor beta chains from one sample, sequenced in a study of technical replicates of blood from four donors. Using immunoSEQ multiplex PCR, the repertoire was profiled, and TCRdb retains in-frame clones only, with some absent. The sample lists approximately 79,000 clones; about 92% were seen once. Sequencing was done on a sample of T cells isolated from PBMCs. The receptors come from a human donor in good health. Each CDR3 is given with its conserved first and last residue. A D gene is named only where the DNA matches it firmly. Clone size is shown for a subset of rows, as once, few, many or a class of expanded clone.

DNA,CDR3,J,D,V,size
TGTGCCTGGAGGACAGGGGGAGCAACTAATGAAAAACTGTTTTTT,CAWRTGGATNEKLFF,TRBJ1-4,TRBD1,TRBV30,once
TGTGCCAGCAGCCGCCTAACAGGACAGGAGGGTGAGCAGTTCTTC,CASSRLTGQEGEQFF,TRBJ2-1,-,TRBV7-3,-
TGTGCCACCAGCAGAGAAAATCAGGGCTTGATAGTATTTCAGCCCCAGCATTTT,CATSRENQGLIVFQPQHF,TRBJ1-5,-,TRBV15,once
TGTGCCATCAGTGAGTCGGGGGAGGTTGGCACTGAAGCTTTCTTT,CAISESGEVGTEAFF,TRBJ1-1,-,TRBV10-3,-
TGCAGCGTTATCCTAGCGGGAGGGAGCATTCAGTACTTC,CSVILAGGSIQYF,TRBJ2-4,TRBD2,TRBV29-1,once
TGTGCCAGCAGTCCAAAGGAGACCTACGAGCAGTACTTC,CASSPKETYEQYF,TRBJ2-7,-,TRBV2,-
TGTGCCAGCCGTTTGGATGGGGCGGGAGTTTTAGAGACCCAGTACTTC,CASRLDGAGVLETQYF,TRBJ2-5,TRBD2,TRBV28,-
TGTGCCAGCTCACCACAGGGAGGCGGGGCCAACGTCCTGACTTTC,CASSPQGGGANVLTF,TRBJ2-6,-,TRBV18,-
TGTGCCTGGAGTGGAGGGCTAATGATACCGGAGACCCAGTACTTC,CAWSGGLMIPETQYF,TRBJ2-5,-,TRBV30,-
TGTGCCAGCAGCACCACACGAAGTGTCACAGATACGCAGTATTTT,CASSTTRSVTDTQYF,TRBJ2-3,-,TRBV7-8,-
TGTGCCTGGAGTGTTTTACAGGGAAGTTTAGATGGCTACACCTTC,CAWSVLQGSLDGYTF,TRBJ1-2,-,TRBV30,-
TGCGCCAGCAGCTTGGGTAGCGTAGGGACTACCTACGAGCAGTACTTC,CASSLGSVGTTYEQYF,TRBJ2-7,TRBD2,TRBV5-1,-
TGTGCCAGCAGCCCCGACAGGGGACGTGGGGCCAACGTCCTGACTTTC,CASSPDRGRGANVLTF,TRBJ2-6,TRBD1,TRBV7-9,-